The 18 T cell receptor beta chains presented below share a single source sample, sequenced in a study of CXCR3-negative and CXCR3-positive naive CD8 T cells. General study points: Naive cells that were CXCR3-positive had more hydrophobic TRB CDR3s (compared with CXCR3-negative naive cells).

No antigen is known for these receptors. UMI-labeled TRB cDNA libraries were prepared by 5' RACE. TCRdb reprocessed the 5' RACE reads; each CDR3 protein has one entry and no DNA is given. This sample's table reports 150,000 to 160,000 distinct CDR3 sequences. Sequencing was done on a sample of naive CXCR3+ CD8+ T cells from blood. Subset of the sample: CD45RO-CCR7+CD27+CD95- naive CD8+ T cells expressing CXCR3 (TNR3+). The receptors originated from a human donor in good health. Some clones in this sample may be carry-over from other donors' samples.

The rearrangement joins TRBV15 to TRBJ2-1; TCRdb reports TRBD2, a call that lacks DNA to check it against. The CDR3 contains 16 residues. Per germline, CDR1 LNHNV and CDR2 YYDKDF (reference sequence). The CDR3 sequence: CATSRDKAGTYNEQFF.

The J gene is TRBJ1-6, the V gene TRBV11-2. Germline assignment: CDR1 SGHAT and CDR2 FQNNGV. The CDR3 sequence is 16 residues long. Here the CDR3 reads CASSDGGRTYNSPLHF.

The chain employs TRBV5-1 and TRBJ1-1. CDR1 is SGHRS and CDR2 is YFSETQ in the germline V gene. This CDR3 contains 18 residues. This CDR3 is CASSLGMSAGTMNTEAFF.

The J gene is TRBJ2-5, the V gene TRBV28; TCRdb's D call of TRBD1 is untestable without DNA. Per the germline V gene, CDR1 is MDHEN and CDR2 is SYDVKM. The CDR3 covers 16 residues. The CDR3 is CASSFGLDSNQETQYF. The whole variable domain, filled in from reference TRBV28 and TRBJ2-5, reads DVKVTQSSRYLVKRTGEKVFLECVQDMDHENMFWYRQDPGLGLRLIYFSYDVKMKEKGDIPEGYSVSREKKERFSLILESASTNQTSMYLCASSFGLDSNQETQYFGPGTRLLVL.

V usage is TRBV2 and J usage is TRBJ2-7; no DNA is available, so the TRBD1 call from TCRdb remains unchecked. CDR1 and CDR2 (germline): SNHLY, FYNNEI. The CDR3 runs to 15 residues. CDR3: CASSPPDRNSYEQYF.

This rearrangement joins TRBV30 to TRBJ2-7; the TCRdb D gene call, TRBD2, has no DNA to confirm it. Germline CDR1 reads GTSNPN; CDR2 reads SVGIG (reference sequence). This CDR3 has 12 amino acids. CDR3 in amino acids: CAWSVSGSEQYF.

The V gene is TRBV11-2, the J gene TRBJ1-5; the TRBD1 assignment by TCRdb is unverifiable without DNA. Germline V gives CDR1 SGHAT, CDR2 FQNNGV. CDR3 size: 15 residues. CDR3 sequence reads: CASSLGWTIDQPQHF. Full variable domain (rest looked up from reference TRBV11-2 and TRBJ1-5): EAGVAQSPRYKIIEKRQSVAFWCNPISGHATLYWYQQILGQGPKLLIQFQNNGVVDDSQLPKDRFSAERLKGVDSTLKIQPAKLEDSAVYLCASSLGWTIDQPQHFGDGTRLSIL.

The chain recombines TRBV7-6 with TRBJ2-7; lacking DNA, the TRBD2 call made by TCRdb goes unchecked. The CDR3 extends over 14 amino acids. Germline assignment: CDR1 SGHVS and CDR2 FNYEAQ. CDR3: CASSPGLAGAEQYF.

V and J are TRBV2 and TRBJ2-5; the TCRdb D gene call, TRBD1, has no DNA to confirm it. Germline V gene data show CDR1 as SNHLY and CDR2 as FYNNEI. CDR3 length: 17 amino acids. The CDR3 loop reads CASSEVRQGGYQETQYF. Based on the CDR3 plus reference TRBV2 and TRBJ2-5, the full variable domain is EPEVTQTPSHQVTQMGQEVILRCVPISNHLYFYWYRQILGQKVEFLVSFYNNEISEKSEIFDDQFSVERPDGSNFTLKIRSTKLEDSAMYFCASSEVRQGGYQETQYFGPGTRLLVL.

The J gene is TRBJ2-1, the V gene TRBV12-3 or TRBV12-4; TCRdb indicates TRBD1, and absent DNA this call remains unverified. The CDR3 runs 12 residues. CDR3 sequence reads: CASTLVPNEQFF.

The chain carries TRBV28 and TRBJ2-5; the D gene TCRdb calls, TRBD1, cannot be checked with no DNA. Germline loops: CDR1 MDHEN, CDR2 SYDVKM. The CDR3 sequence is 17 residues long. CDR3 loop: CASRGSGQGDLQETQYF.

J is TRBJ1-1 and V is TRBV12-3 or TRBV12-4; TCRdb reports TRBD1, a call that lacks DNA to check it against. The CDR3 sequence is 15 residues long. CDR3 loop: CASNQGGTPNTEAFF.

The chain combines TRBV20-1 with TRBJ2-3. Per the germline V gene, CDR1 is DFQATT and CDR2 is SNEGSKA (reference sequence). This CDR3 is 13 amino acids long. The CDR3 sequence is CSARDQPPDTQYF.

J is TRBJ2-2 and V is TRBV27. Germline CDR1 and CDR2: MNHEY and SMNVEV (reference sequence). This CDR3 is built from 13 residues. This CDR3 is CASSLLSTGELFF.

The rearrangement links TRBV12-3 or TRBV12-4 to TRBJ2-7; no DNA is available, so the TRBD1 call from TCRdb remains unchecked. This CDR3 is built from 14 residues. CDR3 residues: CASSSNLGPYEQYF.

The V and J genes are TRBV4-1 and TRBJ1-5; TCRdb calls TRBD1, which cannot be checked without DNA. CDR1 and CDR2 from the germline V gene are MGHRA and YSYEKL. This CDR3 is 16 amino acids long. The chain's CDR3 is CASSQDSQGRSQPQHF.

The J gene is TRBJ1-6, the V gene TRBV6-5. Germline V gives CDR1 MNHEY, CDR2 SVGAGI. This CDR3 is built from 15 residues. CDR3 loop: CASSQTAGYNSPLHF.

The chain combines TRBV4-1 with TRBJ2-5; TCRdb's D call, TRBD2, is unchecked because there is no DNA. Germline V gene lookup returns CDR1 MGHRA and CDR2 YSYEKL. This CDR3 comprises 17 residues. CDR3 residues: CASSQDMVGAFQETQYF.